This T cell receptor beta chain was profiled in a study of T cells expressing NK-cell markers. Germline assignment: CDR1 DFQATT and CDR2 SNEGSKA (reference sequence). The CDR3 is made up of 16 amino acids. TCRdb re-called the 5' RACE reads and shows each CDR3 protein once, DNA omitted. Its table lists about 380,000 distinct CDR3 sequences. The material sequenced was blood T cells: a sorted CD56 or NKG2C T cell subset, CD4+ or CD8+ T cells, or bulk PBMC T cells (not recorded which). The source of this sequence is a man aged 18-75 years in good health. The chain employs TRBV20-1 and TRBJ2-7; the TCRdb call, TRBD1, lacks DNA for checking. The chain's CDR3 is CSARDRRGGAVYEQYF.